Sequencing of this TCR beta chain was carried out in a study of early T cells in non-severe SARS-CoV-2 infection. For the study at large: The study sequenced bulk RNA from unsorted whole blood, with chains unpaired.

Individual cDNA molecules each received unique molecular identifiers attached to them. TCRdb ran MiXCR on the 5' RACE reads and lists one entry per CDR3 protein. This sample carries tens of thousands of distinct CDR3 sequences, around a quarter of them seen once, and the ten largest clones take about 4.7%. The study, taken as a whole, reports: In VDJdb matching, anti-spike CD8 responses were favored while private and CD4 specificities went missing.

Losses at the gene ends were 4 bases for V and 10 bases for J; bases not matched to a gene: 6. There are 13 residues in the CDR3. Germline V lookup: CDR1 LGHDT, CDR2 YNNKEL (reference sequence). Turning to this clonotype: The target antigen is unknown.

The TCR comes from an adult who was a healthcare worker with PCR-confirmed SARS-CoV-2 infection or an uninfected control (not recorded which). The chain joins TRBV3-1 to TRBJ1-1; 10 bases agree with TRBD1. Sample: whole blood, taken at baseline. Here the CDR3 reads CASSPTGGEGAFF. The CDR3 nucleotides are TGTGCCAGCAGCCCGACAGGGGGCGAGGGAGCTTTCTTT.